This is a list of T cell receptor beta chains from one sample in a study of T cell responses to AZD1222 COVID-19 vaccine. The data were produced by immunoSEQ multiplex PCR, yet TCRdb's version contains in-frame clones alone and is incomplete. This sample has some 120,000 clones, with over 75% found just once. The material sequenced was peripheral blood, taken on day 0 of AZD1222 vaccination. The receptors here all came from an adult in good health. The CDR3 runs from the conserved cysteine through the conserved F or W.

TRBJ1-2 | TRBV7-2 | CASSLGPGYNYGYTF
TRBJ1-1 | TRBV5-1 | CASSLDTNTEAFF
TRBJ1-2 | TRBV4-1 | CASSQERSYGYTF
TRBJ1-4 | TRBV15 | CATSRDRGDEKLFF
TRBJ2-7 | TRBV7-6 | CASSPRYRGVYEQYF
TRBJ2-4 | TRBV3-1/TRBV3-2 | CASSQSPMEGDIQYF
TRBJ1-1 | TRBV6-5 | CASSFLPQGPQAFF
TRBJ2-1 | TRBV5-1 | CASSLGLANEQFF
TRBJ2-2 | TRBV2 | CASSLTSGGMNTGELFF
TRBJ1-2 | TRBV28 | CASSLKPTNLQGARGYGYTF
TRBJ2-1 | TRBV10-3 | CAIRERGGYNEQFF
TRBJ2-5 | TRBV2 | CASREGAQETQYF
TRBJ2-1 | TRBV28 | CASSLWGGAYNEQFF
TRBJ1-2 | TRBV2 | CASSEAALQGPF
TRBJ1-2 | TRBV9 | CASSVDGVPNYGYTF
TRBJ2-7 | TRBV24-1 | CATSRGNSYEQYF
TRBJ2-7 | TRBV10-3 | CAIRAGTGEFYEQYF
TRBJ1-2 | TRBV5-8 | CASSPGYGYTF
TRBJ2-5 | TRBV3-1/TRBV3-2 | CASSFRLAGGETQYF
TRBJ2-2 | TRBV2 | CASSEAHRFANTGELFF
TRBJ1-3 | TRBV5-1 | CASSPSGREGNTIYF
TRBJ1-1 | TRBV12-2 | CASRLALDGRTEAFF
TRBJ1-3 | TRBV10-1 | CASIRHLYSGNTIYF
TRBJ1-1 | TRBV2 | CASSSPRWDTEAFF
TRBJ1-4 | TRBV5-1 | CASSLAQGTEKLFF
TRBJ1-1 | TRBV18 | CASSRRRGVDTEAFF
TRBJ1-2 | TRBV19 | CATNFGRNYGYTF
TRBJ2-7 | TRBV5-4 | CASSHPTRTYEQYF
TRBJ1-3 | TRBV4-1 | CASSQGGWAKTPGNTIYF
TRBJ2-7 | TRBV6-5 | CASSSPAGLYEQYF
TRBJ2-6 | TRBV2 | CASSGGRSSGANVLTF
TRBJ2-5 | TRBV5-6 | CASSVGLNQETQYF
TRBJ1-6 | TRBV30 | CAWSPSRNSPLHF
TRBJ1-1 | TRBV5-1 | CASSPRQRLDTEAFF
TRBJ1-4 | TRBV28 | CASSPEGGAGEKLFF
TRBJ2-7 | TRBV14 | CASSQVGAYEQYF
TRBJ2-7 | TRBV11-2 | CASSLGGGQEQYF
TRBJ2-1 | TRBV5-1 | CASSLVQASSYNEQFF
TRBJ1-1 | TRBV7-9 | CASSSKPQVMNTEAFF
TRBJ2-3 | TRBV7-2 | CASSEFGLAGFADTQYF
TRBJ1-3 | TRBV3-1/TRBV3-2 | CASSPARQGTGNTIYF
TRBJ2-7 | TRBV16 | CASSRTGVDEQYF
TRBJ1-2 | TRBV7-2 | CASEWGAYGYTF
TRBJ2-3 | TRBV4-2 | CASSQDVSLAGGPSTDTQYF
TRBJ2-7 | TRBV14 | CASSQLFSYEQYF
TRBJ1-3 | TRBV6-5 | CASKKSDRGNTIYF
TRBJ2-3 | TRBV6-5 | CASSRTDTQYF
TRBJ1-1 | TRBV13 | CASSLSGGGTEAFF
TRBJ2-3 | TRBV9 | CASSTLWTDTQYF
TRBJ1-1 | TRBV3-1/TRBV3-2 | CASSPVGQPPRRAFF
TRBJ1-5 | TRBV6-6 | CASSYGNGQPQHF
TRBJ1-1 | TRBV12-3/TRBV12-4 | CASSEGARPEAFF
TRBJ1-2 | TRBV11-1 | CASSLSSKANYGYTF
TRBJ1-5 | TRBV28 | CANADRGPNQPQHF
TRBJ2-5 | TRBV28 | CASSLGARETQYF
TRBJ2-5 | TRBV5-1 | CASSLAMGGPETQYF
TRBJ2-2 | TRBV24-1 | CATRDPTGGDTGELFF